These T cell receptor beta chains were read from a single sample in a study of identical twins. TCRdb re-called the 5' RACE reads through MiXCR, storing one row per CDR3 protein. The table includes nearly 200,000 distinct CDR3 sequences, more than 15% detected once. These same data were also listed under a study on T cells expressing NK-cell markers.

Sequenced input: CD8+ T cells sorted from blood. All receptors come from a woman between 18 and 30 years old in good health. CDR3s include the opening cysteine and the closing phenylalanine or tryptophan. Each record gives: D gene, clone size, V gene, J gene, CDR3 protein, CDR3 DNA. The D gene is left open where the match is weak. Where a row states a size, it is once, few, many or the class of an expanded clone; other rows omit it.

D: TRBD2; size: many; V: TRBV12-3/TRBV12-4; J: TRBJ2-1; CDR3: CASSPLTQTSGFYEQFF; DNA: TGTGCCAGCAGTCCGTTAACCCAGACTAGCGGGTTTTATGAGCAGTTCTTC
D: .; size: many; V: TRBV12-3/TRBV12-4; J: TRBJ2-7; CDR3: CASSVSYEQYF; DNA: TGTGCCAGCAGTGTCAGCTACGAGCAGTACTTC
D: TRBD1; size: .; V: TRBV24-1; J: TRBJ2-7; CDR3: CATTRDRVIPGEQYF; DNA: TGTGCCACCACCCGGGACAGGGTGATACCGGGCGAGCAGTACTTC
D: TRBD1; size: few; V: TRBV15; J: TRBJ1-2; CDR3: CATRTRGQGDGYTF; DNA: TGTGCCACCAGAACTCGAGGACAGGGAGATGGCTACACCTTC
D: .; size: .; V: TRBV4-1; J: TRBJ2-3; CDR3: CASSHTVGATDTQYF; DNA: TGCGCCAGCAGCCACACCGTAGGGGCCACAGATACGCAGTATTTT
D: TRBD1; size: .; V: TRBV11-2; J: TRBJ2-7; CDR3: CASSPTRTGEYEQYF; DNA: TGTGCCAGCAGCCCAACCCGGACAGGGGAGTACGAGCAGTACTTC
D: TRBD2; size: few; V: TRBV6-1; J: TRBJ2-5; CDR3: CASSQLAGEEQETQYF; DNA: TGTGCCAGCAGCCAACTAGCGGGCGAAGAACAAGAGACCCAGTACTTC
D: .; size: .; V: TRBV12-3/TRBV12-4; J: TRBJ1-2; CDR3: CASSSNRRGPNYGYTF; DNA: TGTGCCAGCAGCTCGAACAGGCGGGGCCCTAACTATGGCTACACCTTC
D: .; size: .; V: TRBV27; J: TRBJ2-3; CDR3: CASSSGTSTDTQYF; DNA: TGTGCCAGCAGTTCGGGGACTAGCACAGATACGCAGTATTTT
D: .; size: .; V: TRBV4-1; J: TRBJ2-2; CDR3: CASSQVGVTSTGELFF; DNA: TGCGCCAGCAGCCAAGTCGGTGTGACCTCCACCGGGGAGCTGTTTTTT
D: .; size: .; V: TRBV5-5; J: TRBJ2-7; CDR3: CASSLGGIDEQYF; DNA: TGTGCCAGCAGCTTAGGAGGGATTGACGAGCAGTACTTC
D: .; size: .; V: TRBV12-3/TRBV12-4; J: TRBJ2-1; CDR3: CASTSSPHEQFF; DNA: TGTGCCAGCACCTCCTCTCCCCATGAGCAGTTCTTC
D: .; size: .; V: TRBV5-1; J: TRBJ2-6; CDR3: CASSHPGLPTGANVLTF; DNA: TGCGCCAGCAGCCATCCGGGACTCCCCACTGGGGCCAACGTCCTGACTTTC
D: .; size: few; V: TRBV6-5; J: TRBJ1-2; CDR3: CASRARGLSTF; DNA: TGTGCCAGCAGGGCGAGGGGTCTCTCCACCTTC
D: TRBD2; size: .; V: TRBV7-9; J: TRBJ2-5; CDR3: CASSLASGQETQYF; DNA: TGTGCCAGCAGCTTGGCTAGCGGCCAAGAGACCCAGTACTTC
D: .; size: .; V: TRBV24-1; J: TRBJ2-1; CDR3: CATSDLGVEQFF; DNA: TGTGCCACCAGTGACCTAGGAGTAGAGCAGTTCTTC
D: .; size: .; V: TRBV2; J: TRBJ1-1; CDR3: CASGRGWNTEAFF; DNA: TGTGCCAGCGGCCGGGGTTGGAACACTGAAGCTTTCTTT
D: .; size: few; V: TRBV12-3/TRBV12-4; J: TRBJ2-2; CDR3: CASYPGVGELFF; DNA: TGTGCCAGTTACCCAGGGGTCGGGGAGCTGTTTTTT
D: TRBD2; size: .; V: TRBV6-5; J: TRBJ2-1; CDR3: CASSYFDGLAGNEQFF; DNA: TGTGCCAGCAGTTACTTCGACGGACTAGCGGGCAATGAGCAGTTCTTC
D: .; size: few; V: TRBV20-1; J: TRBJ2-3; CDR3: CSARGGDTQYF; DNA: TGCAGTGCTAGAGGGGGAGATACGCAGTATTTT
D: .; size: few; V: TRBV5-1; J: TRBJ2-2; CDR3: CASGISGMGELFF; DNA: TGCGCCAGCGGGATATCAGGAATGGGGGAGCTGTTTTTT
D: TRBD2; size: .; V: TRBV9; J: TRBJ2-1; CDR3: CASSPSGDANEQFF; DNA: TGTGCCAGCAGCCCTAGCGGGGACGCCAATGAGCAGTTCTTC
D: .; size: few; V: TRBV7-8; J: TRBJ2-1; CDR3: CASTPLSGNEQFF; DNA: TGTGCCAGCACCCCCTTAAGCGGCAATGAGCAGTTCTTC
D: .; size: few; V: TRBV5-5; J: TRBJ1-4; CDR3: CASSLNIDLNEKLFF; DNA: TGTGCCAGCAGCTTGAATATCGACCTTAATGAAAAACTGTTTTTT
D: TRBD1; size: .; V: TRBV7-9; J: TRBJ1-1; CDR3: CASKTGGMNTEAFF; DNA: TGTGCCAGCAAAACAGGGGGCATGAACACTGAAGCTTTCTTT
D: TRBD2; size: many; V: TRBV20-1; J: TRBJ2-1; CDR3: CSALPGLAGGYEQFF; DNA: TGCAGTGCTCTACCGGGACTAGCGGGAGGGTATGAGCAGTTCTTC
D: TRBD1; size: few; V: TRBV29-1; J: TRBJ1-2; CDR3: CSAEQGNYGYTF; DNA: TGCAGCGCCGAACAGGGGAACTATGGCTACACCTTC
D: TRBD2; size: .; V: TRBV11-2; J: TRBJ2-7; CDR3: CASSLEAGLFYEQYF; DNA: TGTGCCAGCAGCTTAGAAGCGGGGCTTTTCTACGAGCAGTACTTC
D: .; size: .; V: TRBV28; J: TRBJ2-1; CDR3: CASSLWLTGATYNEQFF; DNA: TGTGCCAGCAGTTTATGGTTAACAGGAGCCACCTACAATGAGCAGTTCTTC
D: .; size: medium-sized; V: TRBV3-1; J: TRBJ2-3; CDR3: CASSHRGVDTQYF; DNA: TGTGCCAGCAGCCATAGGGGTGTGGATACGCAGTATTTT
D: TRBD1; size: few; V: TRBV5-1; J: TRBJ1-5; CDR3: CASSLIGGSDQPQHF; DNA: TGCGCCAGCAGCTTGATAGGGGGCTCGGATCAGCCCCAGCATTTT
D: .; size: few; V: TRBV6-6; J: TRBJ1-2; CDR3: CASSQGPLGGYTF; DNA: TGTGCCAGCAGTCAAGGGCCTCTGGGGGGCTACACCTTC
D: TRBD2; size: .; V: TRBV5-1; J: TRBJ2-4; CDR3: CASTLAGGVKNIQYF; DNA: TGCGCCAGCACTCTAGCGGGGGGGGTCAAAAACATTCAGTACTTC
D: .; size: few; V: TRBV11-2; J: TRBJ1-4; CDR3: CASSATLREKLFF; DNA: TGTGCCAGCAGCGCGACGTTGCGTGAAAAACTGTTTTTT